The next 9 T cell receptor beta chains were all read from a single sample in a study of blood T cell repertoires in COVID-19. Profiled with immunoSEQ multiplex PCR; TCRdb holds only in-frame clones, not every one. The sample consists of roughly 210,000 clones, less than 90% of them appearing once. The sequenced sample consisted of peripheral blood. These receptors were taken from a man between 65 and 80 years old with acute or convalescent COVID-19.

This clone was seen once. The chain joins TRBV12-3 or TRBV12-4 to TRBJ1-2, with TRBD1 as a possible D gene (5 bases). The V end lost 6 bases, the J end lost 4 bases, and 12 bases lay between the germline ends. There are 13 residues in the CDR3. The CDR3 reads CASRKRGGYGYTF. CDR3 nucleotide sequence: TGTGCCAGCAGGAAACGGGGGGGCTATGGCTACACCTTC.

The CDR3 DNA reads TGCGCCAGCAGCACCACTAGCGGCGACACCGGGGAGCTGTTTTTT. It yields the protein CASSTTSGDTGELFF. The rearrangement links TRBV5-1 to TRBJ2-2; TRBD2 matches at 8 bases. The length of the CDR3 is 15 residues. Trimming removed 4 bases from V and 3 bases from J; junction bases left unmatched: 5. CDR1 and CDR2 from the germline V gene are SGHRS and YFSETQ.

The V gene is TRBV29-1, the J gene TRBJ2-5, with a tentative D call TRBD2 (5 bases). This CDR3 contains 13 residues. CDR1 SQVTM and CDR2 ANQGSEA come from the germline V gene. The V and J ends lost 4 bases and 5 bases respectively, with 14 bases between them. The CDR3 is CSVAAGGPETQYF. The CDR3 DNA reads as TGCAGCGTTGCAGCAGGAGGACCGGAGACCCAGTACTTC. Variable domain in full (rest from reference TRBV29-1 and TRBJ2-5): SAVISQKPSRDICQRGTSLTIQCQVDSQVTMMFWYRQQPGQSLTLIATANQGSEATYESGFVIDKFPISRPNLTFSTLTVSNMSPEDSSIYLCSVAAGGPETQYFGPGTRLLVL.

The rearrangement links TRBV2 to TRBJ1-2; TRBD1 might be the D (5 bases). The CDR3 is made up of 12 amino acids. Germline V gene sequence: CDR1 SNHLY, CDR2 FYNNEI. Trimming cost V 6 bases and J 8 bases, with 13 bases left between them. CDR3 sequence: CASSPQGFGYTF. CDR3 coding DNA: TGTGCCAGCAGCCCTCAGGGTTTCGGCTACACCTTC.

V is TRBV11-2 and J is TRBJ2-5; D remains unclear. V lost 1 base and J 1 base, leaving 7 bases between the germline ends. This CDR3 is built from 14 residues. Germline CDR1 SGHAT, CDR2 FQNNGV. For the CDR3, the DNA is TGTGCCAGCAGCTTAGGAAGAGGCCAAGAGACCCAGTACTTC. This translates into CASSLGRGQETQYF.

V usage is TRBV13 and J usage is TRBJ1-1; maybe TRBD1 (6 bases). The length of the CDR3 is 16 residues. CDR1 is PRHDT and CDR2 is FYEKMQ in the germline V gene (reference sequence). Trimming pared 2 bases from V and 1 base from J, leaving 14 bases between. The CDR3 DNA follows: TGTGCCAGCAGCTTAATCATGGCAGGGGCGAACACTGAAGCTTTCTTT. It translates to CASSLIMAGANTEAFF.

CDR3 nucleotide sequence: TGTGCCAGCAGCTATTACGTTCCTATGAACACTGAAGCTTTCTTT. Translated: CASSYYVPMNTEAFF. J is TRBJ1-1 and V is TRBV7-2; D ambiguous. In germline, CDR1 is SGHTA, CDR2 FQGNSA. Trimming shortened V by 4 bases and J by 0 bases, and 12 bases separated the two germline ends. CDR3 length equals 15 residues.

The gene calls are TRBV30 and TRBJ1-1; D may be TRBD1 (6 bases). The length of the CDR3 is 13 residues. Germline-derived CDR1 and CDR2 are GTSNPN and SVGIG (reference sequence). Trimming pared 3 bases from V and 11 bases from J, leaving 19 bases between. CDR3: CAWRLDKGVSAFF. DNA of the CDR3: TGTGCCTGGAGACTTGATAAGGGGGTCTCCGCTTTCTTT.

The chain is built from TRBV25-1 and TRBJ1-1; D may be TRBD1 (5 bases). CDR1 MGHDK and CDR2 SYGVNS come from the germline V gene. V lost 4 bases and J 5 bases, leaving 11 bases between the germline ends. The CDR3 contains 13 residues. For the CDR3, the DNA is TGTGCCAGCAGTGGCCAGGGTTCGACTGAAGCTTTCTTT. It specifies CASSGQGSTEAFF.